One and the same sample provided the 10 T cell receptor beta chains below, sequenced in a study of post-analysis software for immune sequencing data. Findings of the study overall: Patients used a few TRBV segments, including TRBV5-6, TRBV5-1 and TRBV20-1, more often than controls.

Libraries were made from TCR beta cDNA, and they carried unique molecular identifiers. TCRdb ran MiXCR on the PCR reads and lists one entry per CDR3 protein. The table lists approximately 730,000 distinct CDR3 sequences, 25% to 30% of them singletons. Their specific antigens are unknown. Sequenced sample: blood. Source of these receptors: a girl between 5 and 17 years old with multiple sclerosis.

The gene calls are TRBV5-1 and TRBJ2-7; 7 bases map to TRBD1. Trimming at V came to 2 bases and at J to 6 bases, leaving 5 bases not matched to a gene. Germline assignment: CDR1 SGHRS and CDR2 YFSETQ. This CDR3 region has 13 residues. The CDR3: CASSFTGEGEQYF. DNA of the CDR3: TGCGCCAGCAGCTTCACAGGGGAAGGCGAGCAGTACTTC.

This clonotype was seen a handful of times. CDR3 amino acids: CASSYSRGDYGYTF. As DNA, the CDR3 is TGTGCCAGCAGTTACTCCAGGGGAGACTATGGCTACACCTTC. The chain carries TRBV6-5 and TRBJ1-2; D possibly corresponds to TRBD1 (6 bases). With 0 bases removed from V and 3 bases from J, the gap between germline ends came to 8 bases. Germline lookup yields CDR1 MNHEY and CDR2 SVGAGI. This CDR3 region has 14 residues.

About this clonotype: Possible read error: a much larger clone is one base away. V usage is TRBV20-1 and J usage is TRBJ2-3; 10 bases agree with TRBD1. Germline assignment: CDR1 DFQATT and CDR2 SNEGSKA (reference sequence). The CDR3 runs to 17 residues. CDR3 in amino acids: CSTRGTGARRSTDTQYF. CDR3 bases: TGCAGTACTAGAGGGACAGGGGCAAGAAGGTCCACAGATACGCAGTATTTT.

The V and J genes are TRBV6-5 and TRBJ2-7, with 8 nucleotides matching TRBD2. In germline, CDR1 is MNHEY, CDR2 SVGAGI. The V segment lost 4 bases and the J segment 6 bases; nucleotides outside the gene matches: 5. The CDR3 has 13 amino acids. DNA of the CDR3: TGTGCCAGCAGTTTCGGGGGGGCAAGCGAGCAGTACTTC. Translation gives CASSFGGASEQYF.

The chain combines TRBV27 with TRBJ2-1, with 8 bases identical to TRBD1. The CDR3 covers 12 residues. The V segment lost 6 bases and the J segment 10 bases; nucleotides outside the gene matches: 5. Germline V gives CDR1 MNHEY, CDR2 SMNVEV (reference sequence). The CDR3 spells CASRQGGTEQFF. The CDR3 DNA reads TGTGCCAGCAGACAGGGGGGCACAGAGCAGTTCTTC.

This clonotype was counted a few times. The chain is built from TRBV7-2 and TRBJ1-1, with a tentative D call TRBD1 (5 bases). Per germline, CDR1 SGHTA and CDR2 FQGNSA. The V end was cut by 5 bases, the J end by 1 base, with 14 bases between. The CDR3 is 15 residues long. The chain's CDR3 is CASSAPYRRNTEAFF. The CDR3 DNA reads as TGTGCCAGCAGCGCTCCTTACAGGAGGAACACTGAAGCTTTCTTT.

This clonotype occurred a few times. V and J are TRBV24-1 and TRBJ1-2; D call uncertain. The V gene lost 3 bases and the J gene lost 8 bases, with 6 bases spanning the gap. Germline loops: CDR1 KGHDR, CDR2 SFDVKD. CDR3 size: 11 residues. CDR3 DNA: TGTGCCACCAGTGATCCGGGAGGCTACACCTTC. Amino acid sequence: CATSDPGGYTF.

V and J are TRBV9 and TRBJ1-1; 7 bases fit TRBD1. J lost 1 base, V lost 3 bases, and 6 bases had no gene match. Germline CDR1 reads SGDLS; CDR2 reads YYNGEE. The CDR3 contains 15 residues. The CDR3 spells CASSEGGKSNTEAFF. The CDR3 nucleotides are TGTGCCAGCAGCGAAGGGGGCAAATCGAACACTGAAGCTTTCTTT.

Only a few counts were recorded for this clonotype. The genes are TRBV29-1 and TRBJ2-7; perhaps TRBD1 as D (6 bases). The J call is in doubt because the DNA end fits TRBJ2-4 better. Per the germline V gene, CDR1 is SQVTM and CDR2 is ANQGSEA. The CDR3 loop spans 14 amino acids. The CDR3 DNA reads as TGCAGCGGGGGGACAAACAGGGAATTGAACATTCAGTACTTC. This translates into CSGGTNRELNIQYF.

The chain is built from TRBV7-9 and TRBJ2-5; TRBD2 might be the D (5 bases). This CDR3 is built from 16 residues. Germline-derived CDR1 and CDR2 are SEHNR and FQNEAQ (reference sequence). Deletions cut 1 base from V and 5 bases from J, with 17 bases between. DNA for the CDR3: TGTGCCAGCAGCTTAGAGGCACGGGCTAGCTGGGAGACCCAGTACTTC. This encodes CASSLEARASWETQYF.